The next 5 T cell receptor beta chains were all read from a single sample in a study of OX40 agonist ivuxolimab in advanced cancers. This table comes from immunoSEQ multiplex PCR, and its TCRdb copy is limited to in-frame clones, with some not included. The sample lists roughly 100,000 clones, about 92% occurring once. The source material was CD4+ or CD8+ T cells sorted from blood, sampled in a trial of the OX40 agonist ivuxolimab. The receptors stem from an adult with an advanced solid tumor such as melanoma, head and neck, liver or kidney cancer.

Only one count was recorded for this clone. The J gene is TRBJ1-1, the V gene TRBV11-2, with D uncertain. Trimming removed 0 bases from V and 11 bases from J, with 13 bases in between. Germline-derived CDR1 and CDR2 are SGHAT and FQNNGV. This CDR3 has 13 residues. The CDR3 loop reads CASSLDTFSRAFF. CDR3 DNA: TGTGCCAGCAGCTTAGATACATTTTCAAGGGCTTTCTTT. The whole variable domain, filled in from reference TRBV11-2 and TRBJ1-1, reads EAGVAQSPRYKIIEKRQSVAFWCNPISGHATLYWYQQILGQGPKLLIQFQNNGVVDDSQLPKDRFSAERLKGVDSTLKIQPAKLEDSAVYLCASSLDTFSRAFFGQGTRLTVV.

This rearrangement joins TRBV7-9 to TRBJ2-2, with TRBD2 as a possible D gene (5 bases). Germline CDR1 reads SEHNR; CDR2 reads FQNEAQ (reference sequence). The V end lost 0 bases, the J end lost 7 bases, and 9 bases lay between the germline ends. The CDR3 runs to 14 residues. The CDR3 nucleotides are TGTGCCAGCAGCTTAGCGGGAGTTCTCGGGGAGCTGTTTTTT. Protein sequence: CASSLAGVLGELFF.

V is TRBV11-3 and J is TRBJ2-3; TRBD2 might be the D (5 bases). Looked up from germline, CDR1 is SGHNT and CDR2 is YENEEA. CDR3 size: 15 residues. The V end was cut by 0 bases, the J end by 1 base, with 8 bases between. CDR3 loop: CASSLEGRGTDTQYF. CDR3 DNA sequence: TGTGCCAGCAGCTTAGAAGGGAGAGGCACAGATACGCAGTATTTT.

The chain couples TRBV2 to TRBJ2-1; TRBD2 agrees at 11 bases. The CDR3 consists of 15 residues. Germline V CDR1 and CDR2: SNHLY, FYNNEI. J gave up 3 bases and V 6 bases, and 4 bases lay outside the gene matches. CDR3 residues: CASSAGTSGYNEQFF. The CDR3 DNA is TGTGCCAGCAGCGCCGGGACTAGCGGCTACAATGAGCAGTTCTTC.

This chain connects TRBV14 to TRBJ2-3, with unresolved D. Germline V gene lookup returns CDR1 SGHDN and CDR2 FVKESK. The V and J ends lost 6 bases and 3 bases respectively, with 13 bases between them. The CDR3 spans 14 residues. CDR3 loop: CASRGSVATDTQYF. DNA for the CDR3: TGTGCCAGCAGAGGCAGCGTTGCTACAGATACGCAGTATTTT.